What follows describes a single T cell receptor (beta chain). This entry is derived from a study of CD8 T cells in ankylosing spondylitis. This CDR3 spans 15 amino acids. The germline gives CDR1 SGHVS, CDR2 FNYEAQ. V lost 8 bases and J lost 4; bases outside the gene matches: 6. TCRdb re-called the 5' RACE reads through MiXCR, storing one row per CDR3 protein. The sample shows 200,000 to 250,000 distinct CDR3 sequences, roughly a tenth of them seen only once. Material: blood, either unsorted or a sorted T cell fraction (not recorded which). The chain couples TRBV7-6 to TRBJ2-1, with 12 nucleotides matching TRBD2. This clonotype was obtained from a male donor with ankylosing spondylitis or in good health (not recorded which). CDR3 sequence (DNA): TGTGCCAGCGGCCCGGGACTAGCGGGTTACAATGAGCAGTTCTTC. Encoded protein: CASGPGLAGYNEQFF. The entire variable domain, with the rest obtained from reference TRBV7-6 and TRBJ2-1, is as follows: GAGVSQSPRYKVTKRGQDVALRCDPISGHVSLYWYRQALGQGPEFLTYFNYEAQQDKSGLPNDRFSAERPEGSISTLTIQRTEQRDSAMYRCASGPGLAGYNEQFFGPGTRLTVL.